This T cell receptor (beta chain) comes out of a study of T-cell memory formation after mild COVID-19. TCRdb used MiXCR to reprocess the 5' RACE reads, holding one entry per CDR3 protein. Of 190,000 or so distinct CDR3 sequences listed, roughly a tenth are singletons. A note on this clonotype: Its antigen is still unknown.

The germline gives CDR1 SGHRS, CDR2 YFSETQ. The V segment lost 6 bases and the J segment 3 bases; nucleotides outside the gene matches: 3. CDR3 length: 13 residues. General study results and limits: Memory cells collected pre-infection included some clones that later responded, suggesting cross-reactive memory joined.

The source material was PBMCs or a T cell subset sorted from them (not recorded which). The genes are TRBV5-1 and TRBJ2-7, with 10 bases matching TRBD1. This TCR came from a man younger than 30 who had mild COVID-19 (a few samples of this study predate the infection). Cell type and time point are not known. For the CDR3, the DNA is TGCGCCAGCACCTGGGACAGGGGCTACGAGCAGTACTTC. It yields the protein CASTWDRGYEQYF.